The 13 T cell receptor beta chains below all came from one sample that was sequenced in a study of T cell changes during pregnancy in multiple sclerosis. The data were produced by immunoSEQ multiplex PCR, yet TCRdb's version contains in-frame clones alone and is incomplete. The sample contains more than 45,000 clones, roughly 92% of which appear only once. Here the sequenced sample was CD4+ T cells from peripheral blood mononuclear cells, taken in the second trimester of pregnancy. Receptor source: a female donor in good health, enrolled as a control in a pregnancy study.

The chain recombines TRBV6-6 with TRBJ1-1, with 7 bases matching TRBD1. Germline-derived CDR1 and CDR2 are MNHNY and SVGAGI (reference sequence). CDR3 length: 14 amino acids. The ends lost 8 bases at V and 5 bases at J; junction bases unmatched: 11. DNA of the CDR3: TGTGCCAGCGGGTTAGGGGGCCAAGGGACTGAAGCTTTCTTT. Residues: CASGLGGQGTEAFF.

This clone came up once. The chain recombines TRBV19 with TRBJ2-5; D might be TRBD2 (6 bases). This CDR3 is built from 13 residues. Germline values: CDR1 LNHDA, CDR2 SQIVND (reference sequence). Trimming removed 4 bases from V and 7 bases from J, with 13 bases in between. The CDR3 protein is CASSKEGIGTQYF. CDR3 DNA sequence: TGTGCCAGTAGTAAGGAGGGCATTGGGACCCAGTACTTC.

The V and J genes are TRBV19 and TRBJ2-2, with D possibly being TRBD2 (6 bases). The CDR3 covers 13 residues. Germline V gene sequence: CDR1 LNHDA, CDR2 SQIVND (reference sequence). Trimming took 6 bases from V and 5 from J, leaving 10 bases between them. This CDR3 reads CASSGRGTGELFF. For the CDR3, the DNA is TGTGCCAGTAGCGGACGGGGGACCGGGGAGCTGTTTTTT.

The chain couples TRBV28 to TRBJ1-5; D may be TRBD1 (6 bases). Trimming removed 7 bases at V and 7 bases at J, with 11 bases between. The length of the CDR3 is 12 residues. The germline gives CDR1 MDHEN, CDR2 SYDVKM. The DNA for the CDR3 is TGTGCCAGCATGCGGGGGCGACAGCCCCAGCATTTT. Protein: CASMRGRQPQHF.

This chain joins TRBV2 and TRBJ1-1; D remains unclear. V was shortened by 4 bases and J by 4 bases, with 7 bases between the two germline ends. This CDR3 region has 12 residues. Germline CDR1 is SNHLY and CDR2 is FYNNEI. DNA for the CDR3: TGTGCCAGCAGTGGAGGGTTCACTGAAGCTTTCTTT. Its translation is CASSGGFTEAFF.

This clone appeared a single time. The chain couples TRBV2 to TRBJ2-5, with TRBD2 matching over 10 bases. From germline, CDR1 is SNHLY and CDR2 FYNNEI. With 6 bases clipped from V and 0 bases from J, the junction kept 7 bases outside the gene matches. This CDR3 is 16 amino acids long. In DNA form, the CDR3 reads TGTGCCAGCAGGGGGGCGCTAGCGGGGGACCAAGAGACCCAGTACTTC. It translates to CASRGALAGDQETQYF. Using reference TRBV2 and TRBJ2-5 for the parts outside the CDR3, the full variable domain is EPEVTQTPSHQVTQMGQEVILRCVPISNHLYFYWYRQILGQKVEFLVSFYNNEISEKSEIFDDQFSVERPDGSNFTLKIRSTKLEDSAMYFCASRGALAGDQETQYFGPGTRLLVL.

V is TRBV11-3 and J is TRBJ2-7; TRBD2 aligns across 9 bases. V lost 5 bases, J lost 2 bases, and 16 bases stayed unmatched. Germline V lookup: CDR1 SGHNT, CDR2 YENEEA. The CDR3 has 18 residues. The CDR3 DNA reads TGTGCCAGCAGCCTTACTAGCATTGGGCGGGAGGGCCCCTACGAGCAGTACTTC. It specifies CASSLTSIGREGPYEQYF.

The CDR3 region is CASRGSSTDTQYF. CDR3 sequence (DNA): TGTGCCAGTAGAGGGAGTAGCACAGATACGCAGTATTTT. The chain joins TRBV19 to TRBJ2-3, with a possible D match to TRBD2 (5 bases). The CDR3 sequence is 13 residues long. Per germline, CDR1 LNHDA and CDR2 SQIVND (reference sequence). V lost 6 bases and J 0 bases, leaving 7 bases between the germline ends. Drawing the rest from reference TRBV19 and TRBJ2-3, the complete variable domain is DGGITQSPKYLFRKEGQNVTLSCEQNLNHDAMYWYRQDPGQGLRLIYYSQIVNDFQKGDIAEGYSVSREKKESFPLTVTSAQKNPTAFYLCASRGSSTDTQYFGPGTRLTVL.

J is TRBJ2-1 and V is TRBV7-2; 10 bases agree with TRBD1. CDR1 SGHTA and CDR2 FQGNSA come from the germline V gene. This CDR3 comprises 14 residues. The ends lost 1 base at V and 12 bases at J; junction bases unmatched: 6. The CDR3 DNA is TGTGCCAGCAGCTTAGGCAGTCGGGACAGGGGGCAGTTCTTC. This translates into CASSLGSRDRGQFF.

CDR3 sequence reads: CASSPAWLAGGQDEQFF. The CDR3 nucleotides are TGTGCCAGCAGCCCCGCCTGGCTAGCGGGAGGCCAGGATGAGCAGTTCTTC. The gene calls are TRBV13 and TRBJ2-1; TRBD2 agrees at 11 bases. The trim removed 5 bases at V and 8 bases at J, leaving 14 bases unmatched. This CDR3 region has 17 residues. The germline gives CDR1 PRHDT, CDR2 FYEKMQ (reference sequence).

The V gene is TRBV5-4, the J gene TRBJ1-1; D perhaps matches TRBD1 (5 bases). V lost 2 bases and J 4 bases, leaving 12 bases between the germline ends. CDR1 and CDR2 (germline): SGHNT, YYREEE (reference sequence). The CDR3 spans 14 residues. The DNA of the CDR3 is TGTGCCAGCAGCTTCAGGGCAGGAACCACTGAAGCTTTCTTT. Translation: CASSFRAGTTEAFF.

The chain has TRBV7-8 and TRBJ2-5; tentatively, D is TRBD1 (5 bases). The CDR3 is made up of 17 amino acids. Germline V CDR1 and CDR2: SGHVS, FQNEAQ. With 5 bases removed from V and 3 bases from J, the gap between germline ends came to 22 bases. CDR3 coding DNA: TGTGCCAGCAGCCCCCAGGTAGGGGAATTCCCAAAAGAGACCCAGTACTTC. Amino acids: CASSPQVGEFPKETQYF.

The chain joins TRBV7-3 to TRBJ2-2; D is unresolved. V was clipped by 5 bases and J by 2 bases, with 12 bases between them. The length of the CDR3 is 15 residues. Per the germline V gene, CDR1 is SGHTA and CDR2 is FQGTGA. CDR3 protein: CASSPPGGNTGELFF. The CDR3 coding sequence is TGTGCCAGCAGCCCCCCCGGCGGCAACACCGGGGAGCTGTTTTTT.